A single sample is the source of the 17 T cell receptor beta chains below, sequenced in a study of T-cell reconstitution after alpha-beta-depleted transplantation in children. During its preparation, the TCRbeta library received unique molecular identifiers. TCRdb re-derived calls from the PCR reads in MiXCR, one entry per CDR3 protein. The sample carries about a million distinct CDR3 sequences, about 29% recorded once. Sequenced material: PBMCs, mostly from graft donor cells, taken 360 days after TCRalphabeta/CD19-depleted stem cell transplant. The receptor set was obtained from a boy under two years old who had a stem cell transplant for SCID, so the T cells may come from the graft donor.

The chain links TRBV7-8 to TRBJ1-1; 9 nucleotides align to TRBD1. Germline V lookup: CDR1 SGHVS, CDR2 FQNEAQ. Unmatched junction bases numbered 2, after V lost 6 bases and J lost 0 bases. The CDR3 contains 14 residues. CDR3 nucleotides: TGTGCCAGCAGGTGGGACAGGGTGAACACTGAAGCTTTCTTT. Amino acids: CASRWDRVNTEAFF.

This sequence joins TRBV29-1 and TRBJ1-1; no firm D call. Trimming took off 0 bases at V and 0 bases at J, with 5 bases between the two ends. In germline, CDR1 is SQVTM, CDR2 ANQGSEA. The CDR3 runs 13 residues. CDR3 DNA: TGCAGCGTTGAAGACCACATGAACACTGAAGCTTTCTTT. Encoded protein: CSVEDHMNTEAFF.

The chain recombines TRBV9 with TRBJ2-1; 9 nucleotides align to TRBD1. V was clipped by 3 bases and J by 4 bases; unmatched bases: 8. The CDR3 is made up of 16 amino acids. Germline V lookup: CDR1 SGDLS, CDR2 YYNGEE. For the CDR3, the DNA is TGTGCCAGCAGCGCCGGGGACAGGGACTCTTACAATGAGCAGTTCTTC. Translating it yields CASSAGDRDSYNEQFF.

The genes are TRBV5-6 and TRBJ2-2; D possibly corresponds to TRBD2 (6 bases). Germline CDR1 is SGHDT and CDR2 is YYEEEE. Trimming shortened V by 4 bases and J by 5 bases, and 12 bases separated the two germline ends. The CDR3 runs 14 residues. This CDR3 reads CASSVGLRTGELFF. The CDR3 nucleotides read TGTGCCAGCAGCGTGGGACTCAGAACCGGGGAGCTGTTTTTT.

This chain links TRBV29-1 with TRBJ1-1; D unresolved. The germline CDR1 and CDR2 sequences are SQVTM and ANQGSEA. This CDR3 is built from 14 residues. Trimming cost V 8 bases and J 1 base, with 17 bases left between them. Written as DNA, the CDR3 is TGCAGCAGTTGGGAGGGATTGGGGAACACTGAAGCTTTCTTT. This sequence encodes CSSWEGLGNTEAFF. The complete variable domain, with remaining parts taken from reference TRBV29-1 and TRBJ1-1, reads SAVISQKPSRDICQRGTSLTIQCQVDSQVTMMFWYRQQPGQSLTLIATANQGSEATYESGFVIDKFPISRPNLTFSTLTVSNMSPEDSSIYLCSSWEGLGNTEAFFGQGTRLTVV.

Here the CDR3 reads CASSEGTLDSYNEQFF. The CDR3 DNA reads TGTGCCAGCAGTGAAGGGACACTGGACTCCTACAATGAGCAGTTCTTC. The V and J genes are TRBV2 and TRBJ2-1, with D tentatively TRBD1 (5 bases). Trimming removed 1 base from V and 0 bases from J, with 10 bases in between. The CDR3 runs 16 residues. Germline lookup yields CDR1 SNHLY and CDR2 FYNNEI. Filled out from reference TRBV2 and TRBJ2-1, the complete variable domain reads EPEVTQTPSHQVTQMGQEVILRCVPISNHLYFYWYRQILGQKVEFLVSFYNNEISEKSEIFDDQFSVERPDGSNFTLKIRSTKLEDSAMYFCASSEGTLDSYNEQFFGPGTRLTVL.

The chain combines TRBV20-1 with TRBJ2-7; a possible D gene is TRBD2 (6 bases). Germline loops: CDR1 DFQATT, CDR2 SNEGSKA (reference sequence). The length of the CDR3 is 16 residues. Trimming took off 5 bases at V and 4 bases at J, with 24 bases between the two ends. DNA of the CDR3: TGCAGTGCTCAGGCCCCTGGGGCTCGAGGGACTTACGAGCAGTACTTC. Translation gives CSAQAPGARGTYEQYF.

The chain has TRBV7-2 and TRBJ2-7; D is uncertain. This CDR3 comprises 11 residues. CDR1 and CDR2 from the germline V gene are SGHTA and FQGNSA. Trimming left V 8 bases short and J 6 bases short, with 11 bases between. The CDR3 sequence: CASSNTGEQYF. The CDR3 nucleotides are TGTGCCAGCTCTAACACGGGCGAGCAGTACTTC. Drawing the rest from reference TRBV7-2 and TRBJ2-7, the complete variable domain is GAGVSQSPSNKVTEKGKDVELRCDPISGHTALYWYRQSLGQGLEFLIYFQGNSAPDKSGLPSDRFSAERTGGSVSTLTIQRTQQEDSAVYLCASSNTGEQYFGPGTRLTVT.

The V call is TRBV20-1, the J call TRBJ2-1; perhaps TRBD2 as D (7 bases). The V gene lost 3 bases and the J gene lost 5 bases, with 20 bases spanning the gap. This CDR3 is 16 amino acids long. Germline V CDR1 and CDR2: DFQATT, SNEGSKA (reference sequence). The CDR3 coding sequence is TGCAGTGCTAGCACACCCCTGGGGCGGGGGCACAATGAGCAGTTCTTC. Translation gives CSASTPLGRGHNEQFF.

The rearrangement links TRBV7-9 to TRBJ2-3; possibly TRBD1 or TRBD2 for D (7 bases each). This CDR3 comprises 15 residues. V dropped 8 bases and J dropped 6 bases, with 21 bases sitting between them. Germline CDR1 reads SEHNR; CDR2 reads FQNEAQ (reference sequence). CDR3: CASAEGEGATDTQYF. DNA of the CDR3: TGTGCCAGCGCCGAGGGGGAGGGGGCGACCGATACGCAGTATTTT.

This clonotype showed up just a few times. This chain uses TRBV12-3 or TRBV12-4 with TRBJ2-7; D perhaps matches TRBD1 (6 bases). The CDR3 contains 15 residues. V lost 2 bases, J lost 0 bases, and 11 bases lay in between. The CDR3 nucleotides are TGTGCCAGCAGTTTACACAAAGGGGGCTCCTACGAGCAGTACTTC. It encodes CASSLHKGGSYEQYF.

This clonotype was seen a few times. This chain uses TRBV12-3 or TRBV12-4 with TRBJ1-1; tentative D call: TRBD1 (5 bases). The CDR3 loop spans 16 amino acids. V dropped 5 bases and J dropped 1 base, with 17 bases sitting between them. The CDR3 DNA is TGTGCCAGCAGTGCCAGGACGGGGCACAGGAACACTGAAGCTTTCTTT. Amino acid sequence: CASSARTGHRNTEAFF.

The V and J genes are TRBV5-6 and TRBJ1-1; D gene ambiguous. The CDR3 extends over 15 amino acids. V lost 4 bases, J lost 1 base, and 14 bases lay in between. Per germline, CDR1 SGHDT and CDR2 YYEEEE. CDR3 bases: TGTGCCAGCAGCCCCATGGAAAGGTGGAACACTGAAGCTTTCTTT. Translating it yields CASSPMERWNTEAFF.

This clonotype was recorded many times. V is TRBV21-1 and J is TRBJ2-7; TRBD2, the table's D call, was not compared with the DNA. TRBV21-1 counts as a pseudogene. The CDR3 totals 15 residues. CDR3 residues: CASSTLAGRYYEQYF. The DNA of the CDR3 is TGTGCCAGCAGCACCCTAGCGGGGAGGTACTACGAGCAGTACTTC.

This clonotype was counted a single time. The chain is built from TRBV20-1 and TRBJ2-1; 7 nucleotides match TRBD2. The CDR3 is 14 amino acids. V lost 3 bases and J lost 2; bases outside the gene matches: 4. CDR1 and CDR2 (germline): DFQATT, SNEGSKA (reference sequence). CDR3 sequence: CSARMAGAYNEQFF. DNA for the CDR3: TGCAGTGCTAGGATGGCGGGGGCCTACAATGAGCAGTTCTTC.

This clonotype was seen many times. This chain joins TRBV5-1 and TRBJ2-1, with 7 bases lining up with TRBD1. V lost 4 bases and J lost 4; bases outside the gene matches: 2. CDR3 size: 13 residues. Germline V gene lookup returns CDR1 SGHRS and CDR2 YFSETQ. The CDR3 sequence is CASSEGQYNEQFF. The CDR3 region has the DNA TGCGCCAGCAGCGAGGGACAGTACAATGAGCAGTTCTTC.

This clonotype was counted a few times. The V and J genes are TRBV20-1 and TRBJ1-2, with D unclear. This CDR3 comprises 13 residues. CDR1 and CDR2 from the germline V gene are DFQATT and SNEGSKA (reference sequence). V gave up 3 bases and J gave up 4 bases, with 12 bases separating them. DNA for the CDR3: TGCAGTGCTAGTTCGACAAGACTCTATGGCTACACCTTC. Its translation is CSASSTRLYGYTF.